This T cell receptor (beta chain) is from a study of blood T cell repertoires in COVID-19. For the study at large: The United States, Italy and Spain provided the acute and convalescent COVID-19 samples. In each case, the material was cDNA or gDNA derived from T cells, B-cell-depleted T cells, or PBMCs.

Germline lookup yields CDR1 KGHSH and CDR2 LQKENI. V lost 3 bases to trimming and J lost 8 bases, with 10 bases between them. The CDR3 is 13 amino acids. How the authors handled the data: Estimates of nucleated cell counts were drawn from the amplification of reference gene primers. The data were produced by immunoSEQ multiplex PCR, yet TCRdb's version contains in-frame clones alone and is incomplete. That table gives V, J and clone size, and the DNA gave D and trimming. The table lists hundreds of thousands of clones, approximately 90% of them singletons. The sequence came from a woman in her 30s with active or convalescent COVID-19. The rearrangement links TRBV18 to TRBJ1-4; D not resolved. The sequencing sample was made of peripheral blood. The CDR3 DNA follows: TGTGCCAGCTCACCGAATGGAGGCGAAAAACTGTTTTTT. Protein sequence: CASSPNGGEKLFF.